The clone carrying this T cell receptor (beta chain) was detected a few times. At the DNA level, this CDR3 is encoded by other sequences in the same sample as well. This record belongs to a study of blood T cell repertoires in COVID-19. Overall study context: T cells, B-cell-depleted T cells, or PBMCs provided the cDNA or gDNA that served as material.

The assay was immunoSEQ multiplex PCR, and TCRdb's table has in-frame clones only and misses some. The table shows some 530,000 clones, with 70% to 90% occurring only once. The receptor was derived from a human donor in a cohort sampled during active COVID-19. Source material: peripheral blood.

DNA of the CDR3: TGTGCCAGCAGTTTTGCAGACACTGAAGCTTTCTTT. Residues: CASSFADTEAFF. This chain connects TRBV6-5 to TRBJ1-1; D not resolved. The germline gives CDR1 MNHEY, CDR2 SVGAGI. The CDR3 loop spans 12 amino acids. The V gene lost 4 bases and the J gene lost 3 bases, with 6 bases spanning the gap.